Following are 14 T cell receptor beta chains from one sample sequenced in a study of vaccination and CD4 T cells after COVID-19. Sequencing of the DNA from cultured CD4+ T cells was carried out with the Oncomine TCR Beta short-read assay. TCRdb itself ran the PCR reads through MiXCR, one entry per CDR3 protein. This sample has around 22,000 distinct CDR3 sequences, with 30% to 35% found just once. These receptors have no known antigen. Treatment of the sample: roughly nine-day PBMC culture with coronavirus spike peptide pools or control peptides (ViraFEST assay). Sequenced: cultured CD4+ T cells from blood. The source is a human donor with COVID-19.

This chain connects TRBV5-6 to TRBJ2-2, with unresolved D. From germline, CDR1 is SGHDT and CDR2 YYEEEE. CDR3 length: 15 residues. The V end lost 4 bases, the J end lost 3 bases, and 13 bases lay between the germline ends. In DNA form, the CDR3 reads TGTGCCAGCAGCCTGACCCTGGATTACACCGGGGAGCTGTTTTTT. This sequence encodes CASSLTLDYTGELFF.

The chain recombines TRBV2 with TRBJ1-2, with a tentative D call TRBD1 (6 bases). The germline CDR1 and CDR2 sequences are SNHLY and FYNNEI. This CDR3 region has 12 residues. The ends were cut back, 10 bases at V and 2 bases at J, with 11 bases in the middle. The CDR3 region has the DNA TGTGCCAACCCTAGGGGGAACTATGGCTACACCTTC. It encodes CANPRGNYGYTF.

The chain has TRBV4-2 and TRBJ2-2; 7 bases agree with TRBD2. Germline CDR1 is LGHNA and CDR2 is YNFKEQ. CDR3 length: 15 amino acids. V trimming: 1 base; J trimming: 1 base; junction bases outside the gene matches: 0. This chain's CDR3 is CASSQAGGNTGELFF. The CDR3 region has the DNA TGTGCCAGCAGCCAAGCGGGGGGGAACACCGGGGAGCTGTTTTTT.

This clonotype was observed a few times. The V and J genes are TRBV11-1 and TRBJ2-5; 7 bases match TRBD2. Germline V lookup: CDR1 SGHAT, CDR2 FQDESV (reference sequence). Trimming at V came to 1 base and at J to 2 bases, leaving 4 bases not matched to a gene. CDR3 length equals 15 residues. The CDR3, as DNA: TGTGCCAGCAGCTTAGGGGGGGGAAAGCAAGAGACCCAGTACTTC. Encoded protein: CASSLGGGKQETQYF.

In nucleotides, the CDR3 is TGTGCCAGCAGCGCGGGACAGGGGGGCAATCAGCCCCAGCATTTT. Translation: CASSAGQGGNQPQHF. The chain carries TRBV9 and TRBJ1-5; TRBD1 aligns across 11 bases. From germline, CDR1 is SGDLS and CDR2 YYNGEE. The junction had 1 base not matched to a gene; V was cut back by 3 bases and J by 2 bases. There are 15 residues in the CDR3.

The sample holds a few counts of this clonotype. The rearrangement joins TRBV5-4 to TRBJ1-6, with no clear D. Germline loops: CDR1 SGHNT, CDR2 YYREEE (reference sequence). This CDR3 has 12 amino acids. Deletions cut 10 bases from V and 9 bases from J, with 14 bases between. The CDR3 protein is CAGGEYGSPLHF. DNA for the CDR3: TGTGCCGGCGGGGAGTATGGTTCACCCCTCCACTTT.

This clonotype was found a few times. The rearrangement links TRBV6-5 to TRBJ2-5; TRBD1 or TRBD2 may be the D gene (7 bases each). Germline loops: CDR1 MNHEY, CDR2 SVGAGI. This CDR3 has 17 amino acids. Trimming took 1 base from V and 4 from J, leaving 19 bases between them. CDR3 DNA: TGTGCCAGCAGTTACTACAGGACAGGACTAGTGGGAGAGACCCAGTACTTC. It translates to CASSYYRTGLVGETQYF.

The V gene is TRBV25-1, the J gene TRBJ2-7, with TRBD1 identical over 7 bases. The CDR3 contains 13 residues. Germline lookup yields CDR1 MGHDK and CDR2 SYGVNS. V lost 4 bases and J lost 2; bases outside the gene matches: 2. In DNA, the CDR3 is TGTGCCAGCAGTGTGACAGGGACCTACGAGCAGTACTTC. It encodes CASSVTGTYEQYF.

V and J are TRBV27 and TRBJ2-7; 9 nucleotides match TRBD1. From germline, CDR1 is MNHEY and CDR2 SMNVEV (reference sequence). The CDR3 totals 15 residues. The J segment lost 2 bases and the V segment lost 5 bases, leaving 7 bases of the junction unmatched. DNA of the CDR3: TGTGCCAGCAGTGCCGGGGACAGGGCAACCTACGAGCAGTACTTC. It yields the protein CASSAGDRATYEQYF.

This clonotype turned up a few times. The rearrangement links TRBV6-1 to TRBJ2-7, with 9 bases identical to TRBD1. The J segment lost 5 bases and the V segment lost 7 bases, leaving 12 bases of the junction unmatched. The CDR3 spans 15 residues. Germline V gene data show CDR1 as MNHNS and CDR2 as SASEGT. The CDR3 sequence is CASTPAGTGNHEQYF. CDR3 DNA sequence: TGTGCCAGCACCCCTGCCGGGACAGGGAACCACGAGCAGTACTTC.

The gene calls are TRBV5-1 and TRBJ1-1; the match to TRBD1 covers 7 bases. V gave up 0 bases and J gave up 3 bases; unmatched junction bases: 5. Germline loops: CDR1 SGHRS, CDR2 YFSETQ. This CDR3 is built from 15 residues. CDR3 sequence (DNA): TGCGCCAGCAGCTTGGGGACAGGCGTATACACTGAAGCTTTCTTT. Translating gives CASSLGTGVYTEAFF. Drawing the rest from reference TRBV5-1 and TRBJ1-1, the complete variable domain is KAGVTQTPRYLIKTRGQQVTLSCSPISGHRSVSWYQQTPGQGLQFLFEYFSETQRNKGNFPGRFSGRQFSNSRSEMNVSTLELGDSALYLCASSLGTGVYTEAFFGQGTRLTVV.

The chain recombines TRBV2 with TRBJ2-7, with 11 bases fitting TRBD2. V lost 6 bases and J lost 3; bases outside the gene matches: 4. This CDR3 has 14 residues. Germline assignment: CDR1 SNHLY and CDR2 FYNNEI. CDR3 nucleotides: TGTGCCAGCAGGGTAGCGGGGGGGAGCTACGAGCAGTACTTC. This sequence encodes CASRVAGGSYEQYF.

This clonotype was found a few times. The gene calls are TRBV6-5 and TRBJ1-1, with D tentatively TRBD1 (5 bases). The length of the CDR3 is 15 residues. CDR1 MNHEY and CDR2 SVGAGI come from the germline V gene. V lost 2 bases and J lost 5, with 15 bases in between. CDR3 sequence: CASSYIGLGGTEAFF. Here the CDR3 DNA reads TGTGCCAGCAGTTACATCGGGCTTGGGGGTACTGAAGCTTTCTTT.

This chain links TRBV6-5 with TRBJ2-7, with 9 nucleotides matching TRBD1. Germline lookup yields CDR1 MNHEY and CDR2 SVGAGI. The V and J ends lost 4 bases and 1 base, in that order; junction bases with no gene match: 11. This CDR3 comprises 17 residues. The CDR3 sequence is CASSFAAGTGISYEQYF. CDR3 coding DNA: TGTGCCAGCAGTTTCGCAGCCGGGACAGGGATTTCCTACGAGCAGTACTTC.